This T cell receptor (beta chain) was captured by sequencing in a study of read filtering for tumor transcriptome and immune sequencing. Across the study: After DNase treatment, RNA was made into whole-transcriptome libraries.

The library was built from 400 ng RNA with molecular barcoded adaptors for alpha/delta and beta/gamma chains. TCRdb re-analysed the reads in MiXCR, keeping a single row per CDR3 protein. The sample consists of around 50,000 distinct CDR3 sequences, 12% of them appearing once. Notes on this clonotype: Its antigen is unknown.

Regarding the study as a whole: Correlation between methods rose after single-read clonotypes were removed.

What was sequenced was a population of CD138-negative cells sorted from bone marrow. The clonotype originates from a donor over 35 with multiple myeloma.

The CDR3 region is CASSQSGTGVGETQYF. DNA for the CDR3: TGTGCCAGCAGCCAATCCGGGACAGGGGTAGGAGAGACCCAGTACTTC. The chain employs TRBV3-1 and TRBJ2-5, with 10 bases that match TRBD1. The CDR3 has 16 amino acids. The germline CDR1 and CDR2 sequences are LGHDT and YNNKEL (reference sequence). The V and J ends lost 2 bases and 4 bases, in that order; junction bases with no gene match: 7.